The clone carrying this T cell receptor (beta chain) showed up just a few times. Its antigen is not known. These data are taken from a study of T cell responses to AZD1222 COVID-19 vaccine. Germline loops: CDR1 ENHRY, CDR2 SYGVKD. CDR3 length equals 12 residues. V was pared by 6 bases and J by 3 bases, with 1 base of the junction left unmatched. Study results and caveats: The study reported that nearly half of spike-specific TCRs target unmutated variant regions. Females outnumbered males among donors, who were mostly white British; clonal diversity was possibly underestimated. Elevations in Spike-specific TCR breadth and depth followed administration of two AZD1222 doses.

The table came from immunoSEQ multiplex PCR; TCRdb's copy has only in-frame clones and leaves some out. The sample has under 85,000 clones, over 75% seen once. Whether given at about 4 or about 12 weeks, second doses were pooled. The receptor's source is an adult who received the AZD1222 COVID-19 vaccine. Sequences were derived from peripheral blood, sampled 28 days after the second AZD1222 dose. This chain uses TRBV10-3 with TRBJ2-5; 7 nucleotides agree with TRBD1. CDR3 residues: CAIRGTEETQYF. The CDR3 DNA follows: TGTGCCATCAGGGGGACAGAAGAGACCCAGTACTTC.